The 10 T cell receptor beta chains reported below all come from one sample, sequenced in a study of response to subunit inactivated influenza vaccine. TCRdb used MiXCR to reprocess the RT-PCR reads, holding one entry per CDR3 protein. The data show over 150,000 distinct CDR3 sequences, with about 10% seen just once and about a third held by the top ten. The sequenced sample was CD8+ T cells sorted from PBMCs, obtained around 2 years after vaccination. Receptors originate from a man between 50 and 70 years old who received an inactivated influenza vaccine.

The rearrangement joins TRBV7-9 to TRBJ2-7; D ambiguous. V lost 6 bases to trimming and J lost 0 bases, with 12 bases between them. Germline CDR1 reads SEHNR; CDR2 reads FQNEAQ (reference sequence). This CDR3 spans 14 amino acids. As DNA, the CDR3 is TGTGCCAGCAGTCCCCTGTCGGACTCCTACGAGCAGTACTTC. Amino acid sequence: CASSPLSDSYEQYF.

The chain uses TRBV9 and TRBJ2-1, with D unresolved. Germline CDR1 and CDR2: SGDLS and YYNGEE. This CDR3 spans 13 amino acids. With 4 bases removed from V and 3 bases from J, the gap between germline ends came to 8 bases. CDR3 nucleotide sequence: TGTGCCAGCAGCAGGACGGACTACAATGAGCAGTTCTTC. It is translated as CASSRTDYNEQFF.

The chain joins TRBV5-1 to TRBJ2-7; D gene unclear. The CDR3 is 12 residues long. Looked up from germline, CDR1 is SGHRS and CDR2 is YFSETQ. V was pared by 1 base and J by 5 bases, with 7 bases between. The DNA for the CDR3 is TGCGCCAGCAGCTTGTATGGGGACGAGCAGTACTTC. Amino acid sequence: CASSLYGDEQYF.

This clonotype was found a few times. The CDR3 protein is CASEPGTGSDEQFF. The CDR3 DNA reads as TGTGCTAGTGAACCCGGGACAGGGTCGGATGAGCAGTTCTTC. This rearrangement joins TRBV12-5 to TRBJ2-1; 9 positions agree with TRBD1. This CDR3 is 14 amino acids long. J lost 8 bases, V lost 7 bases, and 9 bases had no gene match. Germline-derived CDR1 and CDR2 are LGHNT and FRNRAP.

The CDR3 sequence is CASSLGINEQFF. The CDR3 DNA is TGTGCCAGCAGCTTGGGGATAAATGAGCAGTTCTTC. The chain carries TRBV7-9 and TRBJ2-1; unclear D gene. V was cut by 3 bases and J by 7 bases, with 7 bases left in between. Germline V gene data show CDR1 as SEHNR and CDR2 as FQNEAQ (reference sequence). The CDR3 spans 12 residues.

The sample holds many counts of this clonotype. In DNA form, the CDR3 reads TGCGCCAGCAGACAGGGCTACGAGCAGTACTTC. This gives the protein CASRQGYEQYF. This rearrangement joins TRBV10-2 to TRBJ2-7, with D possibly matching TRBD1 (6 bases). The V end was cut by 6 bases, the J end by 3 bases, with 6 bases between. Germline V gives CDR1 WSHSY, CDR2 SAAADI. The CDR3 contains 11 residues.

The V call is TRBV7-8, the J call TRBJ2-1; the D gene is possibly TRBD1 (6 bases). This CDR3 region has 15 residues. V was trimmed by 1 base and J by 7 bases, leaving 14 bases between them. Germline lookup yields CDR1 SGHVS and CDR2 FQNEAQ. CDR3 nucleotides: TGTGCCAGCAGCTTAGGGGGGACACCAAGGAATGAGCAGTTCTTC. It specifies CASSLGGTPRNEQFF.

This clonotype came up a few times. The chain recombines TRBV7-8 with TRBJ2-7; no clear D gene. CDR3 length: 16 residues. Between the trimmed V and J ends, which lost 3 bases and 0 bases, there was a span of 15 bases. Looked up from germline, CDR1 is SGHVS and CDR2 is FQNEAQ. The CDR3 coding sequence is TGTGCCAGCAGCTTGCCCCCGTTCGAGAGCTCCTACGAGCAGTACTTC. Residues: CASSLPPFESSYEQYF.

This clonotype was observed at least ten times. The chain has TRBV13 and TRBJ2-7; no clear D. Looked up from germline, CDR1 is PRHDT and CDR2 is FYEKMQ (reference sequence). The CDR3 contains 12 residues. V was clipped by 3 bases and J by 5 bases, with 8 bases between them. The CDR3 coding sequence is TGTGCCAGCAGCTTGAAGTATAACGAGCAGTACTTC. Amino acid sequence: CASSLKYNEQYF.

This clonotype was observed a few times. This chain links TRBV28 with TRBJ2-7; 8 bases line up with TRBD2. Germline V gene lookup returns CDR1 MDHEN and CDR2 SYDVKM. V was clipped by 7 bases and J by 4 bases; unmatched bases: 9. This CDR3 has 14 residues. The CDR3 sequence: CASMRGARVYEQYF. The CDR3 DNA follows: TGTGCCAGCATGCGGGGGGCGCGTGTTTACGAGCAGTACTTC.